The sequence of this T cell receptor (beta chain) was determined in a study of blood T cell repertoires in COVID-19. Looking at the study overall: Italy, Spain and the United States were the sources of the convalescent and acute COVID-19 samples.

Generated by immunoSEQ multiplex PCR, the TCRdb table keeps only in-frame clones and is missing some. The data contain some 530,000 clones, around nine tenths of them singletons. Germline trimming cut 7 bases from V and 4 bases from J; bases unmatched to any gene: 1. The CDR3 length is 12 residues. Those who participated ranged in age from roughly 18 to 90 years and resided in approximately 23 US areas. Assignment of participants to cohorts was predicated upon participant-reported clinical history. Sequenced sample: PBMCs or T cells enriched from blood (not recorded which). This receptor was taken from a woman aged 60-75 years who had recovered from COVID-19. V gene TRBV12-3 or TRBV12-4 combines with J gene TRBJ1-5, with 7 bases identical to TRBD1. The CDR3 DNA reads TGTGCCAGCACCAGGGGGAATCAGCCCCAGCATTTT. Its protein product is CASTRGNQPQHF.